This TCR beta chain derives from a study of OX40 agonist ivuxolimab in advanced cancers. Study overall: In three patients, partial responses were observed, one with hepatocellular carcinoma and two with cutaneous melanoma.

Germline V CDR1 and CDR2: LNHDA, SQIVND (reference sequence). V gave up 5 bases and J gave up 3 bases, with 7 bases separating them. This CDR3 contains 13 residues. TCRdb's table, derived via immunoSEQ multiplex PCR, lists solely in-frame clones and lacks some. The sample includes approximately 90,000 clones, roughly 89% of them seen just once. This material consisted of CD4+ or CD8+ T cells sorted from blood, taken in a trial of the OX40 agonist ivuxolimab. V is TRBV19 and J is TRBJ1-4; unclear D gene. The source of this sequence is an adult with an advanced solid tumor such as melanoma, head and neck, liver or kidney cancer. CDR3 residues: CASSSRSNEKLFF. In DNA form, the CDR3 reads TGTGCCAGTAGTTCCCGGTCTAATGAAAAACTGTTTTTT. Filled out from reference TRBV19 and TRBJ1-4, the complete variable domain reads DGGITQSPKYLFRKEGQNVTLSCEQNLNHDAMYWYRQDPGQGLRLIYYSQIVNDFQKGDIAEGYSVSREKKESFPLTVTSAQKNPTAFYLCASSSRSNEKLFFGSGTQLSVL.